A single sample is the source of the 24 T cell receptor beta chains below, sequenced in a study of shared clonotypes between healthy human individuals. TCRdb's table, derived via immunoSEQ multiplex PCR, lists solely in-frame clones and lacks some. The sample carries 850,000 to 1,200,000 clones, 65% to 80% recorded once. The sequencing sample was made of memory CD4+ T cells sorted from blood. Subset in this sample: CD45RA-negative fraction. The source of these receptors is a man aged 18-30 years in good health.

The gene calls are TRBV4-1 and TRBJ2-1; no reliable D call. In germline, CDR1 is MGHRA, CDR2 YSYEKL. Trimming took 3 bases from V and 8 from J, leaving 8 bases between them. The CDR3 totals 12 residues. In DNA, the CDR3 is TGCGCCAGCAGCCAGCCTATGGATGAGCAGTTCTTC. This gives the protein CASSQPMDEQFF.

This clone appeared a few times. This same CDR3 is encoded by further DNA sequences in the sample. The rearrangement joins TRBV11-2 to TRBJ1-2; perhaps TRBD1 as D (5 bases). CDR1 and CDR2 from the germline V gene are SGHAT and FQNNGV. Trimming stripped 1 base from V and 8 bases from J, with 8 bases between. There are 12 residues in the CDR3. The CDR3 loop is CASSLVGTGYTF. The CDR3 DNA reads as TGTGCCAGCAGCTTAGTAGGGACCGGCTACACCTTC.

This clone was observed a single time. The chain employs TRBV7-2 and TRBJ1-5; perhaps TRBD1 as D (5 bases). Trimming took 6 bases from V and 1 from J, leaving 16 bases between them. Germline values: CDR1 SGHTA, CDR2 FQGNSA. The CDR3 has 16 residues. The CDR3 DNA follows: TGTGCCAGCAGTCGGGACGGATCGATAAGCAATCAGCCCCAGCATTTT. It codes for CASSRDGSISNQPQHF. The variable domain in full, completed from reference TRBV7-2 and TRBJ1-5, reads GAGVSQSPSNKVTEKGKDVELRCDPISGHTALYWYRQSLGQGLEFLIYFQGNSAPDKSGLPSDRFSAERTGGSVSTLTIQRTQQEDSAVYLCASSRDGSISNQPQHFGDGTRLSIL.

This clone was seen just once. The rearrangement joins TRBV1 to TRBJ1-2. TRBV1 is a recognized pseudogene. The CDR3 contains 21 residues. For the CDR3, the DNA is TGCACCAGCAGCCAAGATCGCCCTCCTTTCGAGCGGGACAGTTTGGGGTATGGCTACACCTTC. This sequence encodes CTSSQDRPPFERDSLGYGYTF.

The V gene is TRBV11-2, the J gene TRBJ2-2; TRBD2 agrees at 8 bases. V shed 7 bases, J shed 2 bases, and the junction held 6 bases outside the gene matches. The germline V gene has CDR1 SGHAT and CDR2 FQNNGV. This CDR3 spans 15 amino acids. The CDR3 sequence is CASTGTRLNTGELFF. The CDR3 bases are TGTGCCAGCACCGGGACTAGGCTTAACACCGGGGAGCTGTTTTTT. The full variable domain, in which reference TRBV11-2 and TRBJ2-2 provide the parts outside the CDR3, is EAGVAQSPRYKIIEKRQSVAFWCNPISGHATLYWYQQILGQGPKLLIQFQNNGVVDDSQLPKDRFSAERLKGVDSTLKIQPAKLEDSAVYLCASTGTRLNTGELFFGEGSRLTVL.

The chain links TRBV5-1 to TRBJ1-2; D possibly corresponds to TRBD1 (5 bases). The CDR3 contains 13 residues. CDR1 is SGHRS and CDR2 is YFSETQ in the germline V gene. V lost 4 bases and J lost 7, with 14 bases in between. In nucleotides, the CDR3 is TGCGCCAGCAGCGAGGGGCAAGGGGTTGGCTACACCTTC. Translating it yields CASSEGQGVGYTF.

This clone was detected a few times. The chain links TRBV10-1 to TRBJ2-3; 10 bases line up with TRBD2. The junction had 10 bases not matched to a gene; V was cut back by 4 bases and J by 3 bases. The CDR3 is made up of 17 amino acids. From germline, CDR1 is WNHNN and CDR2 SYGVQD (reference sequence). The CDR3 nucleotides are TGCGCCAGCAGTGCGGTAGCGGGGGGTTCGGCGACAGATACGCAGTATTTT. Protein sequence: CASSAVAGGSATDTQYF.

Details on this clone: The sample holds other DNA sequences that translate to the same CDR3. The CDR3: CASSIGTPYEQYF. Written as DNA, the CDR3 is TGTGCCAGTAGTATAGGAACTCCCTACGAGCAGTACTTC. The chain has TRBV19 and TRBJ2-7; D is unclear. V was pared by 1 base and J by 2 bases, with 6 bases between. The germline V gene has CDR1 LNHDA and CDR2 SQIVND (reference sequence). This CDR3 contains 13 residues.

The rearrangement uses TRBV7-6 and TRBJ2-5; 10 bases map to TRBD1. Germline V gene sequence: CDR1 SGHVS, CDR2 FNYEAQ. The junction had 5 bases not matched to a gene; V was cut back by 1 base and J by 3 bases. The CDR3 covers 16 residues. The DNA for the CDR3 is TGTGCCAGCAGCTTAGGGGGACAGGGGATGAAAGAGACCCAGTACTTC. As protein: CASSLGGQGMKETQYF.

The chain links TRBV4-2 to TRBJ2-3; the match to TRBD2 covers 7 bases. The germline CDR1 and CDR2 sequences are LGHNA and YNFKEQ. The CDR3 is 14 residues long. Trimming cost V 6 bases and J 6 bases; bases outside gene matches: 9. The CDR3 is CASRGGFPGDTQYF. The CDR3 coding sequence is TGTGCCAGCAGGGGGGGGTTCCCTGGCGATACGCAGTATTTT.

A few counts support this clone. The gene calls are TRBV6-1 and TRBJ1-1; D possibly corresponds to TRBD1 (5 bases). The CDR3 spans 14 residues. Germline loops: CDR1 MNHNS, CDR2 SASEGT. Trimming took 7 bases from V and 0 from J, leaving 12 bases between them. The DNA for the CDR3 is TGTGCCAGCACCTTCAGGGACTTGAACACTGAAGCTTTCTTT. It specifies CASTFRDLNTEAFF.

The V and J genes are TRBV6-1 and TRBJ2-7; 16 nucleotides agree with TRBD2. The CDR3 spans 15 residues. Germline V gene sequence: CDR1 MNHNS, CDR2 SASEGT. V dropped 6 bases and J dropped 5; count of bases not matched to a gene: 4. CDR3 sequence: CASRGLAGGPNEQYF. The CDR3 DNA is TGTGCCAGCAGGGGACTAGCGGGAGGGCCTAACGAGCAGTACTTC.

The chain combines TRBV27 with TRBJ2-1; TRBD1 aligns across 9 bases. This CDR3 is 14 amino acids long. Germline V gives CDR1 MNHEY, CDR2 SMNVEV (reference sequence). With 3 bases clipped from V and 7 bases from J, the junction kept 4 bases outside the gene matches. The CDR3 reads CASSFRDRENEQFF. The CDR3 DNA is TGTGCCAGCAGTTTCCGGGACAGGGAAAATGAGCAGTTCTTC.

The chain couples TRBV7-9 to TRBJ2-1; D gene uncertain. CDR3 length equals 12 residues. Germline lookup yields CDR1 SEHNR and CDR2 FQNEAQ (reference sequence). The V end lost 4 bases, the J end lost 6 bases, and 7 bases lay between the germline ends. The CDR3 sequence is CASSSRPNEQFF. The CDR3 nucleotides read TGTGCCAGCAGCTCGAGGCCCAATGAGCAGTTCTTC.

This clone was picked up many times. CDR3: CASSLVAGGLQETQYF. As DNA, the CDR3 is TGTGCCAGCAGCTTGGTAGCGGGGGGGCTCCAAGAGACCCAGTACTTC. This sequence joins TRBV5-4 and TRBJ2-5; 11 bases map to TRBD2. After removal of 0 bases from V and 1 base from J, the junction contained 2 bases not matched to a gene. Germline CDR1 is SGHNT and CDR2 is YYREEE (reference sequence). The CDR3 is made up of 16 amino acids.

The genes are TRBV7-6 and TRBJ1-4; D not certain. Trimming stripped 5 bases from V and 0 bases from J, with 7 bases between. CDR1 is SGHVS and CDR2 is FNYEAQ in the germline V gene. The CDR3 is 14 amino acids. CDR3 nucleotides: TGTGCCAGCAGCATACAAGCAACTAATGAAAAACTGTTTTTT. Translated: CASSIQATNEKLFF.

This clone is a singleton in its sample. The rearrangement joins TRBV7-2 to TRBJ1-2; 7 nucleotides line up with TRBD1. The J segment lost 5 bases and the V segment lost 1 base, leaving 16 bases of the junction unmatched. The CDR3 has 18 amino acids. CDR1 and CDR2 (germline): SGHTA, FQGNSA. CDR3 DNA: TGTGCCAGCAGCTTAGAGGGGATAAGGACAGGTGCTACTTATGGCTACACCTTC. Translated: CASSLEGIRTGATYGYTF.

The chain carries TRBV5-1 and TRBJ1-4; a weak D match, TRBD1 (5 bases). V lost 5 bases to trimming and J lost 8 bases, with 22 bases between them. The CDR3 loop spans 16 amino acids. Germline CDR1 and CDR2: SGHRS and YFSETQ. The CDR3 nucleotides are TGCGCCAGCAGAACTATACCGACAGAGAAAGGAGAAAAACTGTTTTTT. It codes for CASRTIPTEKGEKLFF. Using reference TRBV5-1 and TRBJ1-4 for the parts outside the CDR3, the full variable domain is KAGVTQTPRYLIKTRGQQVTLSCSPISGHRSVSWYQQTPGQGLQFLFEYFSETQRNKGNFPGRFSGRQFSNSRSEMNVSTLELGDSALYLCASRTIPTEKGEKLFFGSGTQLSVL.

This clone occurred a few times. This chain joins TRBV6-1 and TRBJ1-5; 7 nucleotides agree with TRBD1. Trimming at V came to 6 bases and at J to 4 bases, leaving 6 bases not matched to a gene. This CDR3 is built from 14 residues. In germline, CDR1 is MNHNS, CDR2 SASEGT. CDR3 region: CASSPTGQNQPQHF. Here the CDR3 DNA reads TGTGCCAGCAGCCCAACGGGACAGAATCAGCCCCAGCATTTT.

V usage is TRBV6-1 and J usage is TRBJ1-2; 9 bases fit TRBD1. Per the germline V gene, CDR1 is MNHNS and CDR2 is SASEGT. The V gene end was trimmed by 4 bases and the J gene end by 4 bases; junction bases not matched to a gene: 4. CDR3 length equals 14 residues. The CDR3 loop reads CASSGGQGSYGYTF. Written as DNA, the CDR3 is TGTGCCAGCAGTGGGGGACAGGGTAGCTATGGCTACACCTTC.

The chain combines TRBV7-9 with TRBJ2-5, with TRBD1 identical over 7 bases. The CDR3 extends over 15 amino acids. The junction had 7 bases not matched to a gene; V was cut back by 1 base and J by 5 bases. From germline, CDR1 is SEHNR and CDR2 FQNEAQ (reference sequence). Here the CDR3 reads CASSLVLGGEETQYF. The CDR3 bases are TGTGCCAGCAGCTTAGTACTAGGGGGCGAGGAGACCCAGTACTTC.

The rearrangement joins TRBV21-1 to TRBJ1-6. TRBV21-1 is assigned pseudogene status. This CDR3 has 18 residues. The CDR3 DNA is TGTGCCAGCAGCAATTCAGGGGGGGCGTTTTCCTATAATTCACCCCTCCACTTT. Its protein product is CASSNSGGAFSYNSPLHF.

CDR3 sequence reads: CASKNRDGNTIYF. For the CDR3, the DNA is TGTGCCAGCAAAAACCGGGACGGAAACACCATATATTTT. This chain uses TRBV6-1 with TRBJ1-3; D might be TRBD1 (5 bases). CDR3 length equals 13 residues. Germline V gene data show CDR1 as MNHNS and CDR2 as SASEGT. The V end lost 7 bases, the J end lost 4 bases, and 11 bases lay between the germline ends.

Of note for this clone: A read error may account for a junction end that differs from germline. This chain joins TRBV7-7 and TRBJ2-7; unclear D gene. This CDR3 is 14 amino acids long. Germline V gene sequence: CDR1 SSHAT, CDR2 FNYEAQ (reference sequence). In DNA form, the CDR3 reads TGTGCTAGCAGCTTCCGCAGGTTGACCTACGAGCAGTACTTC. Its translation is CASSFRRLTYEQYF.